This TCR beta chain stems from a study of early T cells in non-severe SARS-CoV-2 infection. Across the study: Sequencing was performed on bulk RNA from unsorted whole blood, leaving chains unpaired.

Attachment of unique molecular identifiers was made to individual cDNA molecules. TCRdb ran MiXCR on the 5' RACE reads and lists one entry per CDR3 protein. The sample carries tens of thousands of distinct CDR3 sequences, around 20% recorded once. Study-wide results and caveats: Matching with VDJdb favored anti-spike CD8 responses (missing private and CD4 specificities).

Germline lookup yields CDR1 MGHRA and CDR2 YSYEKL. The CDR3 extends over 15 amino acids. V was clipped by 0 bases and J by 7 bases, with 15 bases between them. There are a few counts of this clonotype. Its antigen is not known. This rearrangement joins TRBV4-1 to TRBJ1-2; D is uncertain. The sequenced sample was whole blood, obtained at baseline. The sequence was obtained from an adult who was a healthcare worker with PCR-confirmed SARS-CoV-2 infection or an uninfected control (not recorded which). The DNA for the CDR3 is TGCGCCAGCAGCCAAGATGTATCCGGGGTCCGTGGCTACACCTTC. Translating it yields CASSQDVSGVRGYTF.